This T cell receptor beta chain came from a study of blood T cell repertoires in COVID-19. Study at large: The analysed material was cDNA or gDNA that came from T cells, B-cell-depleted T cells, or PBMCs.

Trimming took 6 bases from V and 2 from J, leaving 10 bases between them. CDR3 size: 13 residues. CDR1 is LNHDA and CDR2 is SQIVND in the germline V gene (reference sequence). Per the original data handling: From reference gene primer amplification, estimates of nucleated cell counts were derived. Repertoires were generated with immunoSEQ multiplex PCR, while TCRdb's copy carries only in-frame clones and drops some. V, J and clone size are those of that table, while D and trimming were read from the DNA. The repertoire includes 150,000 to 200,000 clones, under 85% of them detected once, and roughly 9.8% sits in the top ten.

Material for sequencing was peripheral blood. The sequence was collected from a woman of 80 years or more with acute or convalescent COVID-19. The chain recombines TRBV19 with TRBJ1-1, with D maybe TRBD1 (6 bases). CDR3 protein: CASSTGSNTEAFF. The CDR3 region has the DNA TGTGCCAGTAGCACAGGGTCAAACACTGAAGCTTTCTTT.